The 29 T cell receptor beta chains listed next were all sequenced from one sample in a study of shared clonotypes between healthy human individuals. Produced via immunoSEQ multiplex PCR; TCRdb's table is partial and in-frame only. Of 2 million to 3 million clones in the sample, over 85% were seen once. Sequenced material: naive CD4+ T cells from PBMCs. Subset given: CD45RA+ positively selected. These receptors were taken from a young man in good health. Some clones in this sample may be carry-over from other donors' samples.

This sequence joins TRBV7-6 and TRBJ2-5, with D possibly TRBD1 on 5 matching bases. V dropped 3 bases and J dropped 4 bases, with 12 bases sitting between them. The germline V gene encodes CDR1 SGHVS and CDR2 FNYEAQ. This CDR3 region has 14 residues. This chain's CDR3 is CASSFGQTSETQYF. The CDR3 nucleotides read TGTGCCAGCAGCTTCGGACAAACCTCAGAGACCCAGTACTTC.

The genes are TRBV30 and TRBJ2-5, with 12 bases aligning to TRBD2. Germline CDR1 and CDR2: GTSNPN and SVGIG (reference sequence). The CDR3 is made up of 15 amino acids. J was trimmed by 4 bases and V by 2 bases; bases with no gene match: 5. The CDR3 DNA reads as TGTGCCTGGAGTATGACTAGCGGGAGAGGAGAGACCCAGTACTTC. Translation gives CAWSMTSGRGETQYF.

CDR3 protein: CASSLKRTGEAYGYTF. The CDR3 region has the DNA TGTGCCAGCAGTTTAAAGCGGACAGGGGAGGCCTATGGCTACACCTTC. The rearrangement links TRBV5-4 to TRBJ1-2; 9 bases agree with TRBD1. The ends lost 5 bases at V and 4 bases at J; junction bases unmatched: 12. The CDR3 totals 16 residues. The germline V gene has CDR1 SGHNT and CDR2 YYREEE (reference sequence). Variable domain in full (rest from reference TRBV5-4 and TRBJ1-2): ETGVTQSPTHLIKTRGQQVTLRCSSQSGHNTVSWYQQALGQGPQFIFQYYREEENGRGNFPPRFSGLQFPNYSSELNVNALELDDSALYLCASSLKRTGEAYGYTFGSGTRLTVV.

This clone came up a few times. The identical CDR3 is also encoded by other nucleotide sequences in the sample. The chain joins TRBV2 to TRBJ1-5, with unresolved D. CDR3 length: 12 amino acids. CDR1 is SNHLY and CDR2 is FYNNEI in the germline V gene. V was trimmed by 8 bases and J by 1 base, leaving 6 bases between them. The CDR3 sequence: CASSDSNQPQHF. In nucleotides, the CDR3 is TGTGCCAGCTCAGACAGCAATCAGCCCCAGCATTTT.

As regards this clone: In the same sample, other DNA sequences code for this CDR3. The chain has TRBV28 and TRBJ2-3; D is ambiguous. V lost 5 bases, J lost 3 bases, and 3 bases lay in between. Germline lookup yields CDR1 MDHEN and CDR2 SYDVKM. The CDR3 is 11 amino acids. The CDR3 loop is CASSRTDTQYF. In DNA, the CDR3 is TGTGCCAGCAGTCGAACAGATACGCAGTATTTT.

The V gene is TRBV4-1, the J gene TRBJ2-7; 8 nucleotides align to TRBD2. From germline, CDR1 is MGHRA and CDR2 YSYEKL. Trimming at V came to 4 bases and at J to 3 bases, leaving 8 bases not matched to a gene. The length of the CDR3 is 15 residues. CDR3 in amino acids: CASSRPTSERYEQYF. The CDR3 nucleotides are TGCGCCAGCAGCCGCCCGACTAGCGAGCGCTACGAGCAGTACTTC.

As regards this clone: The sample holds other DNA sequences that translate to the same CDR3. The rearrangement uses TRBV2 and TRBJ2-1; either TRBD1 or TRBD2 may fit D (5 bases each). Germline V gene sequence: CDR1 SNHLY, CDR2 FYNNEI. Trimming shortened V by 6 bases and J by 0 bases, and 12 bases separated the two germline ends. The CDR3 runs to 15 residues. The CDR3 region has the DNA TGTGCCAGCAGCCGGGACGCCAGCTCCTACAATGAGCAGTTCTTC. Protein: CASSRDASSYNEQFF.

The V gene is TRBV9, the J gene TRBJ1-1; D not resolved. Trimming took off 3 bases at V and 0 bases at J, with 6 bases between the two ends. This CDR3 comprises 13 residues. The germline CDR1 and CDR2 sequences are SGDLS and YYNGEE. The CDR3 sequence is CASSERLNTEAFF. The CDR3 DNA follows: TGTGCCAGCAGCGAACGCTTGAACACTGAAGCTTTCTTT.

The DNA for the CDR3 is TGTGCCAGCAGCTTACTTCAACCAGGGCACACTGAAGCTTTCTTT. Protein sequence: CASSLLQPGHTEAFF. The chain is built from TRBV7-3 and TRBJ1-1; maybe TRBD1 (5 bases). The V gene lost 2 bases and the J gene lost 3 bases, with 13 bases spanning the gap. The germline V gene has CDR1 SGHTA and CDR2 FQGTGA. CDR3 length equals 15 residues.

This clone was observed once. This chain uses TRBV28 with TRBJ1-5; D might be TRBD1 (5 bases). The CDR3 spans 14 residues. V lost 6 bases, J lost 10 bases, and 19 bases lay in between. Germline values: CDR1 MDHEN, CDR2 SYDVKM. CDR3 nucleotide sequence: TGTGCCAGCAGCAAGATCCAGGGTTTTGGCCCCCAGCATTTT. It translates to CASSKIQGFGPQHF. The variable domain in full, with the rest retrieved from reference TRBV28 and TRBJ1-5, is DVKVTQSSRYLVKRTGEKVFLECVQDMDHENMFWYRQDPGLGLRLIYFSYDVKMKEKGDIPEGYSVSREKKERFSLILESASTNQTSMYLCASSKIQGFGPQHFGDGTRLSIL.

J is TRBJ2-1 and V is TRBV6-1; TRBD2 matches at 9 bases. Germline CDR1 reads MNHNS; CDR2 reads SASEGT. This CDR3 is 18 amino acids long. Losses at the gene ends were 1 base for V and 2 bases for J; bases not matched to a gene: 9. The CDR3 protein is CASSEEALAGSPYNEQFF. The CDR3 nucleotides are TGTGCCAGCAGTGAAGAAGCTCTAGCGGGATCACCCTACAATGAGCAGTTCTTC.

V is TRBV19 and J is TRBJ2-3, with unresolved D. Germline-derived CDR1 and CDR2 are LNHDA and SQIVND (reference sequence). This CDR3 is built from 12 residues. V was pared by 5 bases and J by 4 bases, with 7 bases between. The CDR3 DNA follows: TGTGCCAGTAGTCCCGTGGCAGATACGCAGTATTTT. Protein: CASSPVADTQYF.

This chain uses TRBV5-4 with TRBJ2-2; no clear D gene. Germline values: CDR1 SGHNT, CDR2 YYREEE (reference sequence). Trimming shortened V by 3 bases and J by 1 base, and 10 bases separated the two germline ends. This CDR3 is 15 amino acids long. The CDR3 nucleotides read TGTGCCAGCAGCTCACCCCGTGAGAACACCGGGGAGCTGTTTTTT. It yields the protein CASSSPRENTGELFF.

This clone has just one count. The sample contains more than one DNA sequence encoding this CDR3. The V gene is TRBV5-6, the J gene TRBJ1-1, with TRBD1 matching 9 bases. CDR3 length equals 14 residues. Germline CDR1 and CDR2: SGHDT and YYEEEE. V dropped 3 bases and J dropped 5; count of bases not matched to a gene: 5. CDR3 residues: CASSSYRGRTEAFF. For the CDR3, the DNA is TGTGCCAGCAGCTCATACAGGGGGCGTACTGAAGCTTTCTTT.

The chain uses TRBV7-9 and TRBJ2-7; the match to TRBD1 covers 7 bases. Germline V gene sequence: CDR1 SEHNR, CDR2 FQNEAQ (reference sequence). The trim removed 5 bases at V and 2 bases at J, leaving 6 bases unmatched. The CDR3 is 14 amino acids. The CDR3 DNA follows: TGTGCCAGCAGCATAAGACAGGGTGCCTACGAGCAGTACTTC. This translates into CASSIRQGAYEQYF.

This rearrangement joins TRBV6-1 to TRBJ2-1, with D perhaps matching TRBD1 or TRBD2 (5 bases each). Looked up from germline, CDR1 is MNHNS and CDR2 is SASEGT. The CDR3 spans 14 residues. V shed 7 bases and J shed 5 bases, with 15 bases lying between them. CDR3 sequence (DNA): TGTGCCAGCACCCGAGGGACGGTGAACAATGAGCAGTTCTTC. The encoded protein is CASTRGTVNNEQFF.

The chain carries TRBV7-9 and TRBJ1-1; 8 nucleotides line up with TRBD1. V trimming: 5 bases; J trimming: 3 bases; junction bases outside the gene matches: 11. This CDR3 is 16 amino acids long. Germline CDR1 SEHNR, CDR2 FQNEAQ (reference sequence). CDR3 amino acids: CASSSYAGTGHTEAFF. DNA for the CDR3: TGTGCCAGCAGCAGCTACGCCGGGACAGGCCACACTGAAGCTTTCTTT.

This chain uses TRBV6-5 with TRBJ2-7; D not certain. V gave up 5 bases and J gave up 4 bases, with 18 bases separating them. The CDR3 extends over 15 amino acids. Germline loops: CDR1 MNHEY, CDR2 SVGAGI. The CDR3 sequence is CASSNGPLPRYEQYF. In DNA form, the CDR3 reads TGTGCCAGCAGTAACGGACCACTACCCAGGTACGAGCAGTACTTC.

The V call is TRBV10-3, the J call TRBJ2-7; 8 bases fit TRBD1. V shed 3 bases, J shed 0 bases, and the junction held 10 bases outside the gene matches. CDR1 ENHRY and CDR2 SYGVKD come from the germline V gene. CDR3 length: 17 residues. The DNA of the CDR3 is TGTGCCATCAGTGAAAGGAGAGGCAGGGGGCCCTCCTACGAGCAGTACTTC. Its protein product is CAISERRGRGPSYEQYF.

The J gene is TRBJ2-7, the V gene TRBV4-3; 13 bases match TRBD2. The V and J ends lost 1 base and 3 bases, in that order; junction bases with no gene match: 15. This CDR3 is 20 amino acids long. Germline V gene sequence: CDR1 LGHNA, CDR2 YSLEER. CDR3 protein: CASSQGLKGTSGTILYEQYF. The CDR3 DNA follows: TGCGCCAGCAGCCAAGGGCTCAAAGGGACTAGCGGGACTATTCTCTACGAGCAGTACTTC.

Concerning this clone: The sample has other DNA sequences that encode this CDR3 too. The rearrangement links TRBV28 to TRBJ1-5; no clear D. CDR3 size: 11 residues. The V gene lost 4 bases and the J gene lost 7 bases, with 5 bases spanning the gap. Germline V gives CDR1 MDHEN, CDR2 SYDVKM. CDR3 sequence reads: CASSSVQPQHF. The CDR3 bases are TGTGCCAGCAGTTCGGTCCAGCCCCAGCATTTT.

The chain joins TRBV7-6 to TRBJ1-1; perhaps TRBD1 as D (6 bases). The germline gives CDR1 SGHVS, CDR2 FNYEAQ. This CDR3 comprises 13 residues. Trimming removed 5 bases from V and 1 base from J, with 8 bases in between. CDR3 nucleotides: TGTGCCAGCAGCCAACAGGGGAACACTGAAGCTTTCTTT. Translated, it gives CASSQQGNTEAFF.

In regard to this clone: Other DNA sequences in the sample encode the same CDR3. The chain has TRBV4-1 and TRBJ1-5; D might be TRBD1 (5 bases). The V and J ends lost 2 bases and 7 bases respectively, with 9 bases between them. Germline CDR1 and CDR2: MGHRA and YSYEKL. The CDR3 sequence is 13 residues long. CDR3 residues: CASSQRGGQPQHF. CDR3 DNA: TGCGCCAGCAGCCAACGGGGCGGGCAGCCCCAGCATTTT.

V and J are TRBV11-2 and TRBJ2-3; 9 positions match TRBD1. With 2 bases clipped from V and 6 bases from J, the junction kept 12 bases outside the gene matches. The CDR3 is 17 amino acids. Germline V gene lookup returns CDR1 SGHAT and CDR2 FQNNGV. The CDR3 nucleotides are TGTGCCAGCAGCTTACTACCGGGACAGGGAATGATCGATACGCAGTATTTT. It codes for CASSLLPGQGMIDTQYF.

The J gene is TRBJ2-7, the V gene TRBV7-3; D might be TRBD2 (6 bases). Germline V CDR1 and CDR2: SGHTA, FQGTGA. The CDR3 consists of 14 residues. V lost 2 bases, J lost 3 bases, and 11 bases lay in between. DNA of the CDR3: TGTGCCAGCAGCTTAGCGGGGCATAGCTACGAGCAGTACTTC. It is translated as CASSLAGHSYEQYF.

A note on this clone: Other nucleotide sequences in the sample specify the same CDR3. The CDR3 loop reads CASSLAYGETQYF. Here the CDR3 DNA reads TGTGCCAGCAGCTTGGCCTACGGCGAGACCCAGTACTTC. The chain recombines TRBV5-4 with TRBJ2-5, with D unclear. This CDR3 spans 13 amino acids. V was trimmed by 0 bases and J by 5 bases, leaving 8 bases between them. Germline V gene sequence: CDR1 SGHNT, CDR2 YYREEE (reference sequence).

The genes are TRBV9 and TRBJ2-1; D gene ambiguous. The germline V gene encodes CDR1 SGDLS and CDR2 YYNGEE. Trimming removed 4 bases from V and 0 bases from J, with 14 bases in between. CDR3 size: 16 residues. Here the CDR3 DNA reads TGTGCCAGCAGCTCCCGACTCGTAAGCTCCTACAATGAGCAGTTCTTC. This translates into CASSSRLVSSYNEQFF.

This clone was counted once. The rearrangement joins TRBV27 to TRBJ1-3, with D maybe TRBD1 (5 bases). Germline CDR1 MNHEY, CDR2 SMNVEV (reference sequence). CDR3 length: 15 residues. Trimming pared 2 bases from V and 4 bases from J, leaving 12 bases between. The CDR3 region has the DNA TGTGCCAGCAGTTTAAAGGGGCGGGGGGGAAACACCATATATTTT. Its protein product is CASSLKGRGGNTIYF.

The chain couples TRBV28 to TRBJ1-6; 7 nucleotides align to TRBD1. Trimming cost V 6 bases and J 6 bases; bases outside gene matches: 2. The germline gives CDR1 MDHEN, CDR2 SYDVKM. The length of the CDR3 is 13 residues. CDR3 loop: CASRTGSNSPLHF. The CDR3 region has the DNA TGTGCCAGCAGGACAGGGAGTAATTCACCCCTCCACTTT.